This is a list of T cell receptor beta chains from one sample in a study of blood T cell repertoires in COVID-19. TCRdb keeps only in-frame clones here, not all; method: immunoSEQ multiplex PCR. The repertoire holds roughly 120,000 clones, with roughly nine tenths as singletons. Sequences were obtained from peripheral blood. The receptors were sampled from a man in his sixties with COVID-19, enrolled during active disease. Both conserved end residues are part of each CDR3. D genes are given only for firm matches. A row's size may be missing; if present it is once, few, many or a size class.

.	TRBV18	.	TRBJ2-1	TGTGCCAGCTCACCAGGGACATTCTCCTACAATGAGCAGTTCTTC	CASSPGTFSYNEQFF
.	TRBV2	TRBD1	TRBJ1-5	TGTGCCAGCAGTGATGACAGGGGTGGCAATCAGCCCCAGCATTTT	CASSDDRGGNQPQHF
.	TRBV7-9	.	TRBJ1-2	TGTGCCAGCAGCTTAGGTTACGTAGAAGTATTGGGCTACACCTTC	CASSLGYVEVLGYTF
few	TRBV7-8	TRBD1	TRBJ2-1	TGTGCCAGCAGCTCACAGGGGGCCCATGAGCAGTTCTTC	CASSSQGAHEQFF
.	TRBV19	TRBD1	TRBJ1-2	TGTGCCAGTAGTGTCGGGACAGAACCCTTATATGGCTACACCTTC	CASSVGTEPLYGYTF
.	TRBV5-4	.	TRBJ2-5	TGTGCCAGCAGCACGGGGCGGGAACAGACCCAGTACTTC	CASSTGREQTQYF
.	TRBV5-1	.	TRBJ2-7	TGCGCCAGCAGCTTTACTAACCGAGGGTACGAGCAGTACTTC	CASSFTNRGYEQYF
.	TRBV20-1	.	TRBJ1-1	TGCAGTGCTAGTCAGGTCCGCACCGGGAACACTGAAGCTTTCTTT	CSASQVRTGNTEAFF
.	TRBV18	.	TRBJ2-2	TGTGCCAGCTCCCCCCCCACTGGGGAGCTGTTTTTT	CASSPPTGELFF
.	TRBV19	TRBD1	TRBJ1-5	TGTGCCAGTAGTAGCGGACAGGGGGAGGACAATCAGCCCCAGCATTTT	CASSSGQGEDNQPQHF
.	TRBV2	.	TRBJ2-5	TGTGCCAGCAGTCTGGAGGGACGAGAGGGAGAGACCCAGTACTTC	CASSLEGREGETQYF
.	TRBV10-3	TRBD1	TRBJ1-2	TGTGCCGTACTGGGACAGGGTTCGGGCTACACCTTC	CAVLGQGSGYTF
.	TRBV19	TRBD2	TRBJ2-4	TGTGCCAGTAGCCAATTAGCGGGAGTGCAGCTCATTCAGTACTTC	CASSQLAGVQLIQYF
.	TRBV12-3/TRBV12-4	.	TRBJ1-1	TGTGCCAGCAGTTTAGGGCCCAACACTGAAGCTTTCTTT	CASSLGPNTEAFF
.	TRBV19	.	TRBJ2-1	TGTGCCAGTAGTATAGCCCTGGAGGTATACAATGAGCAGTTCTTC	CASSIALEVYNEQFF
.	TRBV2	TRBD2	TRBJ2-2	TGTGCCAGCAGTCTCCCGTTAGCGGGAGGGCCCCCCGGGGAGCTGTTTTTT	CASSLPLAGGPPGELFF
.	TRBV19	TRBD2	TRBJ2-7	TGTGCCAGTAGTTCTAGGGCGGGACTAGCGGACTCAAGTGAGCAGTACTTC	CASSSRAGLADSSEQYF
.	TRBV7-9	.	TRBJ2-6	TGTGCCAGCAGCTTAATTACTGGGGCCAACGTCCTGACTTTC	CASSLITGANVLTF
.	TRBV11-2	.	TRBJ2-2	TGTGCCAGCAGCTTAAGCTGGACCGGGGAGCTGTTTTTT	CASSLSWTGELFF
.	TRBV4-2	TRBD2	TRBJ2-2	TGTGCCAGCAGCCAAGCTAGCGGTTACACCGGGGAGCTGTTTTTT	CASSQASGYTGELFF
.	TRBV29-1	TRBD1	TRBJ2-2	TGCAGCGCAACACGGGACAGGTCGGGCGGGGAGCTGTTTTTT	CSATRDRSGGELFF
few	TRBV9	.	TRBJ1-5	TGTGCCAGCAGCGTTTCAGGCAGCAATCAGCCCCAGCATTTT	CASSVSGSNQPQHF
few	TRBV29-1	.	TRBJ1-5	TGCAGCACAACGGACAGTTATAATCAGCCCCAGCATTTT	CSTTDSYNQPQHF
.	TRBV5-4	TRBD2	TRBJ2-3	TGTGCCAGCAGCTTAGGACTAGCTCAGGGGTCAGATACGCAGTATTTT	CASSLGLAQGSDTQYF
.	TRBV7-8	TRBD2	TRBJ2-7	TGTGCCAGCAGCTTAAACCCTGGACTAGCGGCCTACGAGCAGTACTTC	CASSLNPGLAAYEQYF
.	TRBV5-6	.	TRBJ2-6	TGTGCCAGCAGCCTCCGACAGGCGTTACCCTCTGGGGCCAACGTCCTGACTTTC	CASSLRQALPSGANVLTF
.	TRBV5-1	.	TRBJ1-1	TGCGCCAGCAGCTCACAGGGGAACACTGAAGCTTTCTTT	CASSSQGNTEAFF
.	TRBV6-1	.	TRBJ2-3	TGTGCCAGCAGTGACGGACACACAGATACGCAGTATTTT	CASSDGHTDTQYF
.	TRBV2	.	TRBJ1-2	TGTGCCAGCAGTGAATGGCAGGCTTTTGGCTACACCTTC	CASSEWQAFGYTF
.	TRBV28	.	TRBJ1-1	TGTGCCAGCACTACAGCGAACACTGAAGCTTTCTTT	CASTTANTEAFF
.	TRBV2	TRBD2	TRBJ2-7	TGTGCCAGCAGTGATCTATCTAGCGGGAGCTACGAGCAGTACTTC	CASSDLSSGSYEQYF
.	TRBV28	.	TRBJ1-2	TGTGCCAGCAGTTTTAGGGACATAGAAGTTGGCTACACCTTC	CASSFRDIEVGYTF
.	TRBV29-1	TRBD1	TRBJ2-2	TGCAGCGTGCGGACAGGGACCACCGGGGAGCTGTTTTTT	CSVRTGTTGELFF
.	TRBV11-2	.	TRBJ1-2	TGTGCCAGCAGCGGTATGCCTGGCAGGGGTGTGGGCTATGGCTACACCTTC	CASSGMPGRGVGYGYTF
.	TRBV5-1	TRBD1	TRBJ2-7	TGCGCCAGCAGTGCTGACAGGGGGTCCTACGAGCAGTACTTC	CASSADRGSYEQYF
.	TRBV27	.	TRBJ2-7	TGTGCCAGCAGTTCACAGGGACCCTACGAGCAGTACTTC	CASSSQGPYEQYF
.	TRBV7-8	TRBD1	TRBJ1-2	TGTGCCAGCAGCCCCAGGGGGTCCCCCTATGGCTACACCTTC	CASSPRGSPYGYTF
.	TRBV7-3	.	TRBJ1-1	TGTGCCAGCAGCGAAGAAGGCGGCCAGAACACTGAAGCTTTCTTT	CASSEEGGQNTEAFF
.	TRBV5-4	TRBD1	TRBJ2-7	TGTGCCAGCAGCTACCCCGGGACAGGAGCCTACGAGCAGTACTTC	CASSYPGTGAYEQYF
.	TRBV27	TRBD1	TRBJ1-2	TGTGCCAGCAGTACGGGGACAGGGGGTTTTCGTGGCTACACCTTC	CASSTGTGGFRGYTF
.	TRBV19	.	TRBJ2-3	TGTGCCAGTAGTATAGGTGGAATGGCCCGGGGTTCCCCAGATACGCAGTATTTT	CASSIGGMARGSPDTQYF
once	TRBV24-1	.	TRBJ2-5	TGTGCCACCAGTGACCCAGGGTCTTGGACCCAGTACTTC	CATSDPGSWTQYF
.	TRBV4-3	TRBD1	TRBJ1-5	TGCGCCAGCAGCGAAACTTTATCGAGACAGGGTTATAATCAGCCCCAGCATTTT	CASSETLSRQGYNQPQHF
.	TRBV3-1/TRBV3-2	TRBD1	TRBJ2-5	TGTGCCAGCAGCCTTTTCCGGGGGACAGGGGATCCAACGTACCAAGAGACCCAGTACTTC	CASSLFRGTGDPTYQETQYF
once	TRBV11-2	.	TRBJ2-5	TGTGCCAGCATTGGGGGCGGGGAGACCCAGTACTTC	CASIGGGETQYF
.	TRBV28	.	TRBJ2-2	TGTGCCAGCAGATTCAGTAACACCGGGGAGCTGTTTTTT	CASRFSNTGELFF
.	TRBV28	TRBD1	TRBJ1-5	TGTGCCAGCAGGGACAGGGGAGAGGGAAGCAATCAGCCCCAGCATTTT	CASRDRGEGSNQPQHF
.	TRBV5-1	TRBD2	TRBJ2-3	TGCGCCAGCAGCTTGGAGGGGTCTAGCGGGACCCGCACAGATACGCAGTATTTT	CASSLEGSSGTRTDTQYF
.	TRBV4-2	TRBD2	TRBJ2-1	TGTGCCAGCAGCCAAGGTTCCGGGACTAGCCGCCATGAGCAGTTCTTC	CASSQGSGTSRHEQFF
.	TRBV7-8	TRBD2	TRBJ2-1	TGTGCCAGCAGCTTTCGAGCGGGAGGGTCCTACAATGAGCAGTTCTTC	CASSFRAGGSYNEQFF
once	TRBV5-1	TRBD1	TRBJ1-5	TGCGCCAGCAGCTTGGATGGGGACAGGTCTAGCAATCAGCCCCAGCATTTT	CASSLDGDRSSNQPQHF
few	TRBV9	TRBD1	TRBJ1-2	TGTGCCAGCAGCGAGGGACAGGGAAGGGGCTATGGCTACACCTTC	CASSEGQGRGYGYTF
.	TRBV5-5	.	TRBJ2-7	TGTGCCAGCAGCCCGCTACCGGACAGCTACGAGCAGTACTTC	CASSPLPDSYEQYF
.	TRBV7-8	.	TRBJ1-1	TGTGCCAGCAGCTTGAGGCGGGGCCGCCCTGAAGCTTTCTTT	CASSLRRGRPEAFF
.	TRBV11-2	TRBD2	TRBJ2-5	TGTGCCAGCAGCTACTCGACTAGCGTAGGAGAGACCCAGTACTTC	CASSYSTSVGETQYF
.	TRBV19	.	TRBJ1-5	TGTGCCAGTACCACGGAGGGAAATCAGCCCCAGCATTTT	CASTTEGNQPQHF